The T cell receptor (beta chain) under discussion was sequenced for a study of blood T cell repertoires in COVID-19. The wider study: Spain, Italy and the United States supplied samples that represented acute and convalescent COVID-19. In each case, the material was cDNA or gDNA derived from T cells, B-cell-depleted T cells, or PBMCs.

Per germline, CDR1 ENHRY and CDR2 SYGVKD. Germline trimming cut 2 bases from V and 10 bases from J; bases unmatched to any gene: 6. This CDR3 comprises 14 residues. Original processing notes: Reference gene primer amplification in the assay estimated nucleated cell counts. The table came from immunoSEQ multiplex PCR; TCRdb's copy has only in-frame clones and leaves some out. V and J calls and clone size come straight from that table; D and trimming were deduced from the DNA. The table has roughly 80,000 clones, more than 80% seen once; the top ten hold 15% to 20%. This sequence joins TRBV10-3 and TRBJ2-5; 11 positions agree with TRBD2. The TCR comes from a woman aged 55 to 70 with acute or convalescent COVID-19. Sequencing input: peripheral blood. The CDR3: CAISEPRLAGSQYF. In nucleotides, the CDR3 is TGTGCCATCAGTGAGCCAAGACTAGCGGGGAGCCAGTACTTC.